This passage covers 18 T cell receptor beta chains from one sample sequenced in a study of metastatic and nonmetastatic thyroid tumors. Treatment of any kind had been given to no patient before thyroid surgery. TCRdb re-clonotyped the PCR reads via MiXCR. The sample carries about 52,000 clones, approximately 15% recorded once. Material: blood. The receptors here all came from a female donor with papillary thyroid cancer or a benign thyroid nodule (not recorded which). Some clones in this sample may be carry-over from other donors' samples.

This clone was observed at least ten times. CDR3 in DNA: TGTGCCAGCAGCTTAGCGAGGGTCCAGAGGGGGGGAATGAACACTGAAGCTTTCTTT. This encodes CASSLARVQRGGMNTEAFF. The chain joins TRBV7-6 to TRBJ1-1; tentatively, D is TRBD1 (6 bases). Trimming took 0 bases from V and 0 from J, leaving 20 bases between them. CDR3 size: 19 residues. Germline lookup yields CDR1 SGHVS and CDR2 FNYEAQ.

This clone was observed at least ten times. CDR3: CASSPVVGWIDYGYTF. The CDR3 DNA reads TGTGCCAGCAGCCCAGTCGTGGGCTGGATCGACTATGGCTACACCTTC. J is TRBJ1-2 and V is TRBV7-8; D remains unclear. This CDR3 has 16 amino acids. Germline values: CDR1 SGHVS, CDR2 FQNEAQ. V lost 5 bases and J lost 3, with 19 bases in between. The variable domain in full, completed from reference TRBV7-8 and TRBJ1-2, reads GAGVSQSPRYKVAKRGQDVALRCDPISGHVSLFWYQQALGQGPEFLTYFQNEAQLDKSGLPSDRFFAERPEGSVSTLKIQRTQQEDSAVYLCASSPVVGWIDYGYTFGSGTRLTVV.

This clone was recorded at least ten times. The genes are TRBV7-6 and TRBJ1-5; no definite D call. Trimming stripped 1 base from V and 2 bases from J, with 9 bases between. The CDR3 extends over 15 amino acids. Germline V gene lookup returns CDR1 SGHVS and CDR2 FNYEAQ. Here the CDR3 reads CASSLGGNGNQPQHF. Written as DNA, the CDR3 is TGTGCCAGCAGCTTAGGAGGGAATGGCAATCAGCCCCAGCATTTT.

This clone showed up many times. The chain carries TRBV6-6 and TRBJ1-4, with D unclear. Trimming took 3 bases from V and 7 from J, leaving 21 bases between them. CDR3 length: 17 residues. Germline CDR1 reads MNHNY; CDR2 reads SVGAGI (reference sequence). The CDR3 region has the DNA TGTGCCAGCAGTTATTCTAGGACTGCCCGTCGGGTTGAAAAACTGTTTTTT. Amino acids: CASSYSRTARRVEKLFF.

CDR3 nucleotides: TGCGCCAGCAGCCAAGCGGGGCAGGGGGCCGGGGAGCTGTTTTTT. This codes for CASSQAGQGAGELFF. V gene TRBV4-1 combines with J gene TRBJ2-2; TRBD1 aligns across 7 bases. CDR3 length: 15 amino acids. The V gene's germline CDR1 is MGHRA and CDR2 YSYEKL. V shed 1 base and J 6 bases; nucleotides not matched to a gene: 5.

This clone was found a few times. A much larger clone lies a single base off, so this may be a read error. V is TRBV29-1 and J is TRBJ1-1, with 8 bases identical to TRBD1. The CDR3 runs 15 residues. Germline CDR1 reads SQVTM; CDR2 reads ANQGSEA. DNA of the CDR3: TGCATCTATCTTAGAGTCGGGACAGGGAACACTGAAGCTTTCTTT. Residues: CIYLRVGTGNTEAFF.

This clone was seen many times. This chain links TRBV24-1 with TRBJ2-1; 8 nucleotides match TRBD2. The CDR3 covers 13 residues. The V gene's germline CDR1 is KGHDR and CDR2 SFDVKD. Trimming took 3 bases from V and 8 from J; bases not matched to a gene: 2. CDR3 loop: CATSDPAGDEQFF. CDR3 bases: TGTGCCACCAGTGATCCAGCGGGAGATGAGCAGTTCTTC.

This clone was seen many times. V usage is TRBV2 and J usage is TRBJ2-3, with D maybe TRBD2 (5 bases). CDR3 length: 16 amino acids. Germline CDR1 and CDR2: SNHLY and FYNNEI. Deletions cut 6 bases from V and 1 base from J, with 17 bases between. CDR3 coding DNA: TGTGCCAGCAGGGACGTCATTAGGACTCGCACAGATACGCAGTATTTT. This codes for CASRDVIRTRTDTQYF. The full variable domain, with the rest looked up from reference TRBV2 and TRBJ2-3, is EPEVTQTPSHQVTQMGQEVILRCVPISNHLYFYWYRQILGQKVEFLVSFYNNEISEKSEIFDDQFSVERPDGSNFTLKIRSTKLEDSAMYFCASRDVIRTRTDTQYFGPGTRLTVL.

This clone was found many times. The chain employs TRBV7-9 and TRBJ2-3, with unresolved D. The CDR3 is 12 amino acids. The V and J ends lost 1 base and 3 bases respectively, with 2 bases between them. Germline V CDR1 and CDR2: SEHNR, FQNEAQ (reference sequence). CDR3 in DNA: TGTGCCAGCAGCTTAGAGACAGATACGCAGTATTTT. This encodes CASSLETDTQYF.

Concerning this clone: One end of the junction varies from germline; a read error may be responsible. In the same sample, other DNA sequences code for this CDR3. V is TRBV28 and J is TRBJ2-3; the match to TRBD1 covers 11 bases. The germline V gene encodes CDR1 MDHEN and CDR2 SYDVKM. The CDR3 has 21 amino acids. In DNA, the CDR3 is TGTGCCAGCAGTTTACCACCGGACAGGGGGCGTAATGATGTCAGCACAGATACCCAGTATTTT. It codes for CASSLPPDRGRNDVSTDTQYF.

This clone was observed many times. V gene TRBV3-1 combines with J gene TRBJ2-7; D is possibly TRBD2 (5 bases). From germline, CDR1 is LGHDT and CDR2 YNNKEL (reference sequence). The CDR3 has 13 residues. Trimming removed 2 bases at V and 1 base at J, with 6 bases between. CDR3 loop: CASSQRESYEQYF. The CDR3 DNA is TGTGCCAGCAGCCAAAGGGAGTCCTACGAGCAGTACTTC.

This clone was detected a few times. One end of the junction is discordant with germline, which a read error may explain. The V gene is TRBV6-1, the J gene TRBJ1-2, with D uncertain. The CDR3 totals 15 residues. Germline assignment: CDR1 MNHNS and CDR2 SASEGT. CDR3 DNA sequence: TGTGCCAGCAGTGAGGGGTCAGGAACCCGCTATGTCTACACCTTC. This translates into CASSEGSGTRYVYTF.

This clone was recorded a few times. Given a much more abundant clone one base away, this may be a read error. Additional DNA sequences in this sample encode the identical CDR3. The genes are TRBV24-1 and TRBJ1-1, with unresolved D. CDR1 and CDR2 from the germline V gene are KGHDR and SFDVKD. CDR3 size: 12 residues. CDR3 nucleotide sequence: TGTGCCACCAGTGCGGGGAACACTGAAGCCTTCTTT. This gives the protein CATSAGNTEAFF.

This clone was detected ten times or more. V usage is TRBV20-1 and J usage is TRBJ2-3, with a possible D match to TRBD2 (5 bases). Trimming left V 6 bases short and J 2 bases short, with 18 bases between. The CDR3 covers 15 residues. In germline, CDR1 is DFQATT, CDR2 SNEGSKA (reference sequence). Here the CDR3 reads CSAVVERQLTDTQYF. CDR3 nucleotides: TGCAGTGCCGTTGTGGAGCGGCAACTCACAGATACGCAGTATTTT.

In this sample, this clone turned up many times. The V gene is TRBV9, the J gene TRBJ1-1; the match to TRBD1 covers 7 bases. CDR1 and CDR2 from the germline V gene are SGDLS and YYNGEE. The ends lost 0 bases at V and 9 bases at J; junction bases unmatched: 8. The CDR3 covers 14 residues. DNA for the CDR3: TGTGCCAGCAGCGTAGACAGGGGATCACGGAAAGCTTTCTTT. It specifies CASSVDRGSRKAFF.

This clone was recorded many times. The CDR3, as DNA: TGCAGTGCAAGCGACACGGACAGGGGTTATGGCTACACCTTC. This gives the protein CSASDTDRGYGYTF. The chain joins TRBV20-1 to TRBJ1-2, with 9 nucleotides matching TRBD1. CDR3 length: 14 amino acids. Germline V gene sequence: CDR1 DFQATT, CDR2 SNEGSKA (reference sequence). Trimming took 6 bases from V and 5 from J; bases not matched to a gene: 10.

At least ten counts were recorded for this clone. This chain links TRBV6-1 with TRBJ2-1; TRBD2 matches at 11 bases. The CDR3 is made up of 14 amino acids. In germline, CDR1 is MNHNS, CDR2 SASEGT. With V trimmed by 3 bases and J by 8 bases, 3 bases remained unmatched. The CDR3 DNA reads as TGTGCCAGCAGTGACGGGACTAGCGGCGATGAGCAGTTCTTC. Translated, it gives CASSDGTSGDEQFF.

In its sample, this clone was seen many times. The V gene is TRBV20-1, the J gene TRBJ2-1, with D possibly matching TRBD2 (6 bases). Germline CDR1 is DFQATT and CDR2 is SNEGSKA (reference sequence). This CDR3 has 14 residues. The V gene lost 2 bases and the J gene lost 0 bases, with 8 bases spanning the gap. CDR3 protein: CSARPGLSYNEQFF. Here the CDR3 DNA reads TGCAGTGCTAGACCGGGACTCTCCTACAATGAGCAGTTCTTC.